The present T cell receptor (beta chain) was sequenced within a study of OX40 agonist ivuxolimab in advanced cancers. Turning to the study itself: Three patients, one with hepatocellular carcinoma and two with cutaneous melanoma, achieved partial responses.

Details on this clone: What it recognizes is unknown.

Whole-study findings and limits: Expanded peripheral T cell antigen specificity was not determined.

The CDR3 is 16 amino acids. With V trimmed by 2 bases and J by 7 bases, 10 bases remained unmatched. The germline CDR1 and CDR2 sequences are KGHSH and LQKENI. This table comes from immunoSEQ multiplex PCR, and its TCRdb copy is limited to in-frame clones, with some not included. The repertoire consists of around 100,000 clones, with roughly 90% occurring once and the leading ten covering 0.25% to 0.35%. The receptor comes from an adult with an advanced solid tumor such as melanoma, head and neck, liver or kidney cancer. The genes are TRBV18 and TRBJ1-4; 7 bases are a match to TRBD1. The sequencing here drew on CD4+ or CD8+ T cells sorted from blood, taken in a trial of the OX40 agonist ivuxolimab. As DNA, the CDR3 is TGTGCCAGCTCACCAGCCTTCAGGGGGTTAAGTGAAAAACTGTTTTTT. As protein: CASSPAFRGLSEKLFF. The full variable domain, its missing parts supplied by reference TRBV18 and TRBJ1-4, is NAGVMQNPRHLVRRRGQEARLRCSPMKGHSHVYWYRQLPEEGLKFMVYLQKENIIDESGMPKERFSAEFPKEGPSILRIQQVVRGDSAAYFCASSPAFRGLSEKLFFGSGTQLSVL.